Listed below are T cell receptor beta chains from one sample, sequenced in a study of T cells in Graves' hyperthyroidism and ophthalmopathy. TCRdb used MiXCR to reprocess the multiplex PCR reads, holding one entry per CDR3 protein. The top ten hold 16% of the sample, which has around 700,000 distinct CDR3 sequences, around 19% seen once. Specimen: blood. The receptors here all came from a woman aged 50 to 60 with Graves' hyperthyroidism that later progressed to Graves' ophthalmopathy. The CDR3 runs from the conserved cysteine through the conserved F or W.

cdr3_length	v_call	j_call	cdr3_aa
16	TRBV25-1	TRBJ2-2	CASSASSGSLTGELFF
18	TRBV25-1	TRBJ1-6	CASSESWGGVSYNSPLHF
17	TRBV12-5	TRBJ2-1	CASGLVVGGRSYNEQFF
17	TRBV4-1	TRBJ2-2	CASSHSPDRVETGELFF
13	TRBV20-1	TRBJ2-1	CSAFVWGANEQFF
17	TRBV7-9	TRBJ1-2	CASSLGALSTGGHGYTF
16	TRBV9	TRBJ2-2	CASSVGTGGATGELFF
15	TRBV5-4	TRBJ1-1	CASSWPQGVNTEAFF
14	TRBV19	TRBJ2-7	CASSDWDRSYEQYF
15	TRBV6-1	TRBJ1-2	CASSRDPDVNYGYTF
17	TRBV20-1	TRBJ1-5	CSASQPRGRSRNQPQHF
13	TRBV6-2/TRBV6-3	TRBJ2-5	CASSMLGTETQYF
13	TRBV30	TRBJ2-5	CAWSWALQETQYF
18	TRBV4-1	TRBJ2-4	CASSQESGTGVAKNIQYF
14	TRBV30	TRBJ1-1	CAWRGESINTEAFF
14	TRBV6-1	TRBJ2-7	CASSKISGVYEQYF
16	TRBV6-1	TRBJ1-6	CASTGLPGPPDSPLHF
14	TRBV18	TRBJ2-5	CASSEWERSEGQYF
13	TRBV7-6	TRBJ2-2	CASRQTNTGELFF
16	TRBV6-5	TRBJ1-2	CASSYSLGSRRDGYTF
16	TRBV5-4	TRBJ1-4	CASSPGAGQTNEKLFF
14	TRBV6-1	TRBJ2-5	CASSEVWSSETQYF
14	TRBV10-3	TRBJ1-1	CAISTGQLNTEAFF
12	TRBV12-3/TRBV12-4	TRBJ2-7	CASSPDEGEQYF
15	TRBV3-1	TRBJ2-7	CASSQDATGPYEQYF